This TCR beta chain originates from a study of T cell repertoires in cytomegalovirus infection (dated by TCRdb to the late 2010s). Study-level background: Peptide stimulations targeted recently identified HLA-C-restricted CMV epitopes, whose presentation resists viral immunomodulation, together with well-studied HLA-B-restricted epitopes. Donor HLA type was relevant to the analysis, because carriage of CMV infection together with the matching HLA type was indicated by public TCR beta signatures. Paper-wide results and their limitations: The ex vivo response was dominated by HLA-C-restricted CMV-specific TCR beta clonotypes, which also provided the single most frequent clonotype in two of eight donors. Carriers of CMV infection plus the relevant HLA type were discriminated by the cumulative frequency of public TCR beta family members in the study cohort and in an independent roughly 340-donor cohort.

The sample holds many counts of this clonotype. What antigen it recognizes has not been identified. Base-call qualities are not available, and no considerably larger clone is one nucleotide away. The sequencing machine was an Illumina HiSeq 1500. TCRdb trimmed the raw reads at Q25, called clones with MiXCR and kept productive beta chains. Rows merge per CDR3 protein into single entries with the most common DNA and genes. For this sample the table gives about 270,000 distinct CDR3 sequences, of which 20% to 25% were detected only once. The top ten constitute roughly 19% of the sample. In light of the paper, this sample's treatment or condition label describes: in vitro stimulation with specific CMV peptide epitopes to enrich CMV-specific T cells. Looking up the germline V gene yields CDR1 SGHTA and CDR2 FQGNSA. V is reduced by 1 base and J by 4 bases, leaving a spacing of 11 bases between them. The CDR3, cysteine through phenylalanine, is 15 amino acids long. Of all the DNA, just the CDR3 is kept, 45 bases in frame from base 1.

The input for sequencing was cultured PBMCs, taken from culture after CMV antigen stimulation. The receptor comes from a human donor in good health (CMV status not recorded). Some clones in this sample may be carry-over from other donors' samples. The rearranged chain carries TRBV7-2 and TRBJ2-1; 5 matching bases give a weak D call of TRBD1. The bases are TGTGCCAGCAGCTTAGATTGGGGCCGTTACAATGAGCAGTTCTTC. This encodes CASSLDWGRYNEQFF.